The next 11 T cell receptor beta chains were all read from a single sample in a study of OX40 agonist ivuxolimab in advanced cancers. TCRdb's copy holds only in-frame clones and misses some; the assay was immunoSEQ multiplex PCR. The table records approximately 57,000 clones, 70% to 90% of them present only once. The source material was CD4+ or CD8+ T cells sorted from blood, sampled in a trial of the OX40 agonist ivuxolimab. These receptors came from an adult with an advanced solid tumor such as melanoma, head and neck, liver or kidney cancer.

The rearrangement links TRBV6-5 to TRBJ2-7; maybe TRBD1 (5 bases). Per the germline V gene, CDR1 is MNHEY and CDR2 is SVGAGI. V lost 5 bases and J 2 bases, leaving 13 bases between the germline ends. This CDR3 spans 14 amino acids. The CDR3 sequence: CASSAWGRPYEQYV. The CDR3 DNA follows: TGTGCCAGCAGTGCCTGGGGCAGGCCCTACGAGCAGTACGTC.

The chain combines TRBV13 with TRBJ2-5, with D hard to call. The germline gives CDR1 PRHDT, CDR2 FYEKMQ (reference sequence). The length of the CDR3 is 13 residues. V was pared by 5 bases and J by 2 bases, with 9 bases between. CDR3 residues: CASSRTEQETQYF. The DNA of the CDR3 is TGTGCCAGCAGCCGCACAGAACAAGAGACCCAGTACTTC.

The chain has TRBV7-9 and TRBJ2-7; D is undetermined. V lost 5 bases and J lost 5, with 22 bases in between. The CDR3 is made up of 16 amino acids. Germline loops: CDR1 SEHNR, CDR2 FQNEAQ (reference sequence). The CDR3 loop reads CASSPMRSKGSDEQYF. The CDR3 DNA sequence: TGTGCCAGCAGCCCTATGAGGTCCAAAGGGTCGGACGAGCAGTACTTC.

The rearrangement joins TRBV10-3 to TRBJ2-1; TRBD2 aligns across 13 bases. This CDR3 is 18 amino acids long. The V segment lost 2 bases and the J segment 0 bases; nucleotides outside the gene matches: 4. Germline V gene lookup returns CDR1 ENHRY and CDR2 SYGVKD. CDR3 sequence: CAISEETSGGLSYNEQFF. The CDR3 bases are TGTGCCATCAGTGAGGAGACTAGCGGGGGGCTCTCCTACAATGAGCAGTTCTTC.

Judged by abundance, this clone is medium-sized. The V call is TRBV7-9, the J call TRBJ1-1, with unresolved D. The germline V and J ends were trimmed by 7 bases and 8 bases, with 11 bases remaining between them. CDR1 is SEHNR, CDR2 FQNEAQ, per germline (reference sequence). This CDR3 has 11 residues. Here the CDR3 reads CASTDEAEAFF. The CDR3, as DNA: TGTGCCAGCACAGACGAGGCCGAAGCTTTCTTT. The full variable domain, in which reference TRBV7-9 and TRBJ1-1 provide the parts outside the CDR3, is DTGVSQNPRHKITKRGQNVTFRCDPISEHNRLYWYRQTLGQGPEFLTYFQNEAQLEKSRLLSDRFSAERPKGSFSTLEIQRTEQGDSAMYLCASTDEAEAFFGQGTRLTVV.

The V call is TRBV6-5, the J call TRBJ1-2; D might be TRBD1 (5 bases). In germline, CDR1 is MNHEY, CDR2 SVGAGI. The CDR3 loop spans 14 amino acids. Deletions cut 0 bases from V and 5 bases from J, with 10 bases between. As DNA, the CDR3 is TGTGCCAGCAGTTACTCGGGGGTGGGGTATGGCTACACCTTC. This sequence encodes CASSYSGVGYGYTF.

This chain connects TRBV11-1 to TRBJ2-7; perhaps TRBD1 as D (6 bases). V was trimmed by 4 bases and J by 3 bases, leaving 16 bases between them. CDR3 length: 15 amino acids. Germline assignment: CDR1 SGHAT and CDR2 FQDESV (reference sequence). CDR3 residues: CASSSGRDTDYEQYF. The CDR3 bases are TGTGCCAGCAGCTCAGGCCGGGACACAGACTACGAGCAGTACTTC.

V usage is TRBV4-3 and J usage is TRBJ1-2; tentatively, D is TRBD1 (6 bases). The CDR3 loop spans 14 amino acids. The V gene's germline CDR1 is LGHNA and CDR2 YSLEER. V gave up 3 bases and J gave up 4 bases, with 12 bases separating them. The CDR3 DNA sequence: TGCGCCAGCAGCCAGTACAGGGAGACCTATGGCTACACCTTC. Its translation: CASSQYRETYGYTF.

This chain uses TRBV5-6 with TRBJ1-5, with 9 bases that match TRBD1. The CDR3 contains 12 residues. Unmatched junction bases numbered 4, after V lost 4 bases and J lost 11 bases. CDR1 and CDR2 (germline): SGHDT, YYEEEE. The CDR3 DNA sequence: TGTGCCAGCAGCGTAGGGACAGGGTCCCAGCATTTT. This codes for CASSVGTGSQHF.

The V and J genes are TRBV5-1 and TRBJ2-1, with 11 bases identical to TRBD2. J was trimmed by 4 bases and V by 4 bases; bases with no gene match: 7. The CDR3 has 16 amino acids. Germline values: CDR1 SGHRS, CDR2 YFSETQ. CDR3 bases: TGCGCCAGCAGCCCCCCGGGACTAGCGGTTTACAATGAGCAGTTCTTC. This gives the protein CASSPPGLAVYNEQFF.

The chain recombines TRBV9 with TRBJ2-3; 12 bases line up with TRBD1. The CDR3 is made up of 15 amino acids. Germline values: CDR1 SGDLS, CDR2 YYNGEE. J lost 4 bases, V lost 3 bases, and 3 bases had no gene match. CDR3 coding DNA: TGTGCCAGCAGCGAGGGGACAGGGGGCCCAGATACGCAGTATTTT. Translation: CASSEGTGGPDTQYF.